This entry describes one T cell receptor beta chain. Its cognate antigen is unknown. The sample comes from a study of cytomegalovirus exposure and HLA in healthy donors. Study conclusions and caveats: The study found most TCR sequences rare, yet found some public TCRs in many donors. Earlier analysis looked at TCR beta V segments, and most were productive about 87% or about 30% of the time.

PCR employed 60 Vbeta and 13 Jbeta primers. Here immunoSEQ multiplex PCR was the method, and the copy in TCRdb shows in-frame clones only, minus some. This table has 150,000 to 200,000 clones, around four fifths appearing once. The CDR3 consists of 15 residues. The V segment lost 7 bases and the J segment 5 bases; nucleotides outside the gene matches: 10. Germline lookup yields CDR1 MDHEN and CDR2 SYDVKM. The sequence was obtained from a woman aged 30 to 39 in good health and CMV-seronegative. The sample comprised PBMCs. V is TRBV28 and J is TRBJ2-7, with TRBD1 matching 11 bases. The CDR3, as DNA: TGTGCCAGCACGACTCTGGGACAGGGGGATAACGAGCAGTACTTC. Amino acids: CASTTLGQGDNEQYF.